Shown below are 21 T cell receptor beta chains from a single sample sequenced in a study of blood T cell repertoires in COVID-19. The table came from immunoSEQ multiplex PCR; TCRdb's copy has only in-frame clones and leaves some out. This table has over 150,000 clones, approximately 80% appearing once. The sample was peripheral blood. The receptors here all came from a human donor in a cohort sampled during active COVID-19.

The rearrangement uses TRBV12-3 or TRBV12-4 and TRBJ2-7, with TRBD1 matching 8 bases. J lost 2 bases, V lost 7 bases, and 4 bases had no gene match. This CDR3 is built from 13 residues. As DNA, the CDR3 is TGTGCCAGCACTCAGACAGGGGCCTACGAGCAGTACTTC. Protein sequence: CASTQTGAYEQYF.

V and J are TRBV7-3 and TRBJ1-4; perhaps TRBD1 as D (6 bases). The CDR3 is 16 residues long. Trimming pared 5 bases from V and 3 bases from J, leaving 16 bases between. Germline loops: CDR1 SGHTA, CDR2 FQGTGA. The CDR3 DNA reads TGTGCCAGCAGCCTTACTTGGACAGCGGCTAATGAAAAACTGTTTTTT. Encoded protein: CASSLTWTAANEKLFF. Complete variable domain (other parts from reference TRBV7-3 and TRBJ1-4): GAGVSQTPSNKVTEKGKYVELRCDPISGHTALYWYRQSLGQGPEFLIYFQGTGAADDSGLPNDRFFAVRPEGSVSTLKIQRTERGDSAVYLCASSLTWTAANEKLFFGSGTQLSVL.

Here the CDR3 DNA reads TGTGCCTGGAGTCAGACAGGAATGAACACTGAAGCTTTCTTT. It yields the protein CAWSQTGMNTEAFF. The chain employs TRBV30 and TRBJ1-1; D possibly corresponds to TRBD1 (6 bases). Germline CDR1 is GTSNPN and CDR2 is SVGIG (reference sequence). This CDR3 is built from 14 residues. Deletions cut 2 bases from V and 0 bases from J, with 10 bases between. Looking up the rest from reference TRBV30 and TRBJ1-1 gives the full variable domain: SQTIHQWPATLVQPVGSPLSLECTVEGTSNPNLYWYRQAAGRGLQLLFYSVGIGQISSEVPQNLSASRPQDRQFILSSKKLLLSDSGFYLCAWSQTGMNTEAFFGQGTRLTVV.

This clone was picked up a small number of times. The CDR3, as DNA: TGTGCCATCAGTGGTGACAGGGCCCACAATGAGCAGTTCTTC. Amino acid sequence: CAISGDRAHNEQFF. The chain combines TRBV10-3 with TRBJ2-1, with 7 bases lining up with TRBD1. The CDR3 sequence is 14 residues long. Germline assignment: CDR1 ENHRY and CDR2 SYGVKD. The V gene end was trimmed by 4 bases and the J gene end by 5 bases; junction bases not matched to a gene: 5.

The V gene is TRBV13, the J gene TRBJ2-7; 8 bases line up with TRBD2. The CDR3 spans 15 residues. CDR1 and CDR2 from the germline V gene are PRHDT and FYEKMQ (reference sequence). V gave up 5 bases and J gave up 1 base; unmatched junction bases: 7. In DNA form, the CDR3 reads TGTGCCAGCAGCATCGGGACTAGAGGGTCCTACGAGCAGTACTTC. Translating gives CASSIGTRGSYEQYF.

The V and J genes are TRBV2 and TRBJ1-5; 7 nucleotides agree with TRBD1. CDR1 SNHLY and CDR2 FYNNEI come from the germline V gene. J gave up 6 bases and V 6 bases, and 5 bases lay outside the gene matches. The CDR3 is 13 residues long. This chain's CDR3 is CASRKTGIQPQHF. CDR3 DNA: TGTGCCAGCAGGAAGACAGGGATTCAGCCCCAGCATTTT. The full variable domain, in which reference TRBV2 and TRBJ1-5 provide the parts outside the CDR3, is EPEVTQTPSHQVTQMGQEVILRCVPISNHLYFYWYRQILGQKVEFLVSFYNNEISEKSEIFDDQFSVERPDGSNFTLKIRSTKLEDSAMYFCASRKTGIQPQHFGDGTRLSIL.

The J gene is TRBJ2-7, the V gene TRBV5-1, with 9 bases identical to TRBD1. The CDR3 has 15 amino acids. V lost 3 bases and J lost 3; bases outside the gene matches: 7. CDR1 SGHRS and CDR2 YFSETQ come from the germline V gene. The CDR3 here is CASSWATGGIYEQYF. The CDR3, as DNA: TGCGCCAGCAGCTGGGCAACAGGGGGCATCTACGAGCAGTACTTC.

The rearrangement joins TRBV7-2 to TRBJ2-7; 10 bases map to TRBD1. The CDR3 has 15 amino acids. V shed 5 bases, J shed 2 bases, and the junction held 6 bases outside the gene matches. Germline lookup yields CDR1 SGHTA and CDR2 FQGNSA. CDR3 protein: CASSLGGQGAYEQYF. The CDR3 bases are TGTGCCAGCAGCCTCGGCGGACAGGGGGCCTACGAGCAGTACTTC. Based on the CDR3 plus reference TRBV7-2 and TRBJ2-7, the full variable domain is GAGVSQSPSNKVTEKGKDVELRCDPISGHTALYWYRQSLGQGLEFLIYFQGNSAPDKSGLPSDRFSAERTGGSVSTLTIQRTQQEDSAVYLCASSLGGQGAYEQYFGPGTRLTVT.

The chain carries TRBV5-8 and TRBJ1-2; 7 nucleotides align to TRBD1. The V and J ends lost 2 bases and 2 bases, in that order; junction bases with no gene match: 6. The CDR3 consists of 15 residues. The germline CDR1 and CDR2 sequences are SGHTS and YDEGEE. CDR3 DNA: TGTGCCAGCAGCTTAGAAACAGGGGCCAACTATGGCTACACCTTC. Its protein product is CASSLETGANYGYTF.

The chain uses TRBV19 and TRBJ2-5; weak D call: TRBD1 (5 bases). Between the trimmed V and J ends, which lost 8 bases and 2 bases, there was a span of 18 bases. From germline, CDR1 is LNHDA and CDR2 SQIVND (reference sequence). The length of the CDR3 is 15 residues. The DNA for the CDR3 is TGTGCCAGTTCCCAACAACTGGGGCTTCAAGAGACCCAGTACTTC. It specifies CASSQQLGLQETQYF.

This sequence joins TRBV21-1 and TRBJ2-6; the table's D call of TRBD1 was not tested on the DNA. TRBV21-1 is marked as a pseudogene. The CDR3 has 18 residues. CDR3 nucleotide sequence: TGTGCCAGCACCGTGGGGCGAGGGGACATCTCTGGGGCCAACGTCCTGACTTTC. It is translated as CASTVGRGDISGANVLTF.

The chain joins TRBV30 to TRBJ1-2, with TRBD1 as a possible D gene (5 bases). CDR3 length: 17 amino acids. Germline V CDR1 and CDR2: GTSNPN, SVGIG (reference sequence). V was cut by 0 bases and J by 0 bases, with 17 bases left in between. CDR3 region: CAWSVLFDRASNYGYTF. The CDR3 bases are TGTGCCTGGAGTGTACTTTTCGACAGAGCGTCTAACTATGGCTACACCTTC. Combining the CDR3 with reference TRBV30 and TRBJ1-2 gives the whole variable domain SQTIHQWPATLVQPVGSPLSLECTVEGTSNPNLYWYRQAAGRGLQLLFYSVGIGQISSEVPQNLSASRPQDRQFILSSKKLLLSDSGFYLCAWSVLFDRASNYGYTFGSGTRLTVV.

V is TRBV3-1 (or the pseudogene TRBV3-2) and J is TRBJ1-1; 9 positions agree with TRBD1. Unmatched junction bases numbered 6, after V lost 3 bases and J lost 4 bases. Germline assignment: CDR1 LGHDT and CDR2 YNNKEL (reference sequence). The CDR3 has 15 residues. The CDR3 bases are TGTGCCAGCAGCCAGGCCACAGGGGGCGGCACTGAAGCTTTCTTT. Protein sequence: CASSQATGGGTEAFF.

This clone was counted once. This chain links TRBV5-1 with TRBJ2-7; 7 bases fit TRBD1. CDR1 SGHRS and CDR2 YFSETQ come from the germline V gene. The CDR3 loop spans 14 amino acids. J was trimmed by 3 bases and V by 0 bases; bases with no gene match: 3. The CDR3 protein is CASSLAGTVYEQYF. For the CDR3, the DNA is TGCGCCAGCAGCTTGGCCGGGACAGTCTACGAGCAGTACTTC.

This clone occurred a few times. V is TRBV9 and J is TRBJ2-7; 8 bases map to TRBD1. Germline V CDR1 and CDR2: SGDLS, YYNGEE. The CDR3 totals 15 residues. V gave up 4 bases and J gave up 4 bases; unmatched junction bases: 10. CDR3 loop: CASSLYSGQGYEQYF. The CDR3 nucleotides are TGTGCCAGCAGCTTGTATTCCGGACAGGGTTACGAGCAGTACTTC.

The chain links TRBV4-2 to TRBJ1-2; 7 nucleotides agree with TRBD1. Germline V gene sequence: CDR1 LGHNA, CDR2 YNFKEQ. The trim removed 3 bases at V and 3 bases at J, leaving 10 bases unmatched. The CDR3 loop spans 16 amino acids. The CDR3 is CASSQGRQGFDYGYTF. CDR3 nucleotide sequence: TGTGCCAGCAGCCAGGGGCGACAGGGCTTCGACTATGGCTACACCTTC.

The chain has TRBV2 and TRBJ2-2; D remains unclear. V was shortened by 6 bases and J by 2 bases, with 7 bases between the two germline ends. CDR1 SNHLY and CDR2 FYNNEI come from the germline V gene. This CDR3 spans 13 amino acids. The CDR3 spells CASRDINTGELFF. The CDR3 coding sequence is TGTGCCAGCAGAGACATCAACACCGGGGAGCTGTTTTTT.

V and J are TRBV30 and TRBJ2-4; D call uncertain. Germline CDR1 reads GTSNPN; CDR2 reads SVGIG (reference sequence). V was trimmed by 2 bases and J by 6 bases, leaving 8 bases between them. The CDR3 extends over 12 amino acids. This CDR3 is CAWSTAGNIQYF. DNA of the CDR3: TGTGCCTGGAGTACCGCCGGAAACATTCAGTACTTC.

The rearrangement joins TRBV19 to TRBJ1-1, with D hard to call. V lost 7 bases and J 5 bases, leaving 8 bases between the germline ends. CDR1 is LNHDA and CDR2 is SQIVND in the germline V gene (reference sequence). The CDR3 loop spans 11 amino acids. CDR3 protein: CASTLETEAFF. Written as DNA, the CDR3 is TGTGCCAGTACCCTCGAGACTGAAGCTTTCTTT.

The chain recombines TRBV18 with TRBJ2-7, with 11 bases aligning to TRBD1. The CDR3 consists of 15 residues. The germline gives CDR1 KGHSH, CDR2 LQKENI. J was trimmed by 4 bases and V by 3 bases; bases with no gene match: 5. CDR3 sequence (DNA): TGTGCCAGCTCACCTCCAGGGACAGGGGGTTACGAGCAGTACTTC. Translation: CASSPPGTGGYEQYF.

This clone was seen just once. The gene calls are TRBV5-4 and TRBJ2-3; 10 nucleotides match TRBD2. CDR3 length equals 15 residues. J lost 2 bases, V lost 4 bases, and 4 bases had no gene match. The germline CDR1 and CDR2 sequences are SGHNT and YYREEE (reference sequence). The CDR3 is CASSIAGGFTDTQYF. DNA for the CDR3: TGTGCCAGCAGCATAGCGGGGGGTTTCACAGATACGCAGTATTTT.